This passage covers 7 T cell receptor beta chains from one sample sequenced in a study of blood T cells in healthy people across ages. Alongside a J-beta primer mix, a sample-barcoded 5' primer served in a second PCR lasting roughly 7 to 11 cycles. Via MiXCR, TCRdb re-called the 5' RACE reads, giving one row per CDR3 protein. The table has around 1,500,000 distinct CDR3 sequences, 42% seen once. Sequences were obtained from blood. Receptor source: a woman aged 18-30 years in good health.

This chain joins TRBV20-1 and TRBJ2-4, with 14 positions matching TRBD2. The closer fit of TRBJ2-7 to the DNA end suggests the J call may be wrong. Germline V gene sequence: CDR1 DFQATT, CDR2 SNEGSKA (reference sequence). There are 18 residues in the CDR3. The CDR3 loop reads CSARAEGLAGVRSYEQYF. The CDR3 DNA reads TGCAGTGCTAGGGCCGAGGGACTAGCGGGGGTACGCTCCTACGAGCAGTACTTC.

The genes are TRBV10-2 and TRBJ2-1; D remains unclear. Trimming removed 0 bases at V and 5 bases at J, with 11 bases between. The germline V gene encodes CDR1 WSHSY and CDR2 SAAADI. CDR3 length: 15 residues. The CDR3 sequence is CASSESQILHNEQFF. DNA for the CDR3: TGCGCCAGCAGTGAGTCCCAGATTCTCCACAATGAGCAGTTCTTC.

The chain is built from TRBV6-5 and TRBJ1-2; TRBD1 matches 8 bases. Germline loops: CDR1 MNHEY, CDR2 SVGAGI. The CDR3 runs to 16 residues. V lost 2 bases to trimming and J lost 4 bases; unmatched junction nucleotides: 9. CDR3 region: CASSYLAGGSVYGYTF. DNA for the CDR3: TGTGCCAGCAGTTACCTAGCAGGGGGCTCTGTCTATGGCTACACCTTC.

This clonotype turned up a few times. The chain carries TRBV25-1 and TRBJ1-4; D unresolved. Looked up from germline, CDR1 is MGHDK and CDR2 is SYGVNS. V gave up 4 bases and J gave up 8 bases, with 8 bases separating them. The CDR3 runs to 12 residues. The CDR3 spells CASSVGLEKLFF. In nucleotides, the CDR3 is TGTGCCAGCAGTGTAGGACTCGAAAAACTGTTTTTT.

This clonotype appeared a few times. CDR3 nucleotide sequence: TGTGCCAGCAGCGTAGTCGCAGGGGCAGACGAGCAGTACTTC. This gives the protein CASSVVAGADEQYF. This chain connects TRBV9 to TRBJ2-7, with a tentative D call TRBD1 (6 bases). Trimming removed 0 bases from V and 5 bases from J, with 12 bases in between. CDR1 SGDLS and CDR2 YYNGEE come from the germline V gene. This CDR3 is 14 amino acids long.

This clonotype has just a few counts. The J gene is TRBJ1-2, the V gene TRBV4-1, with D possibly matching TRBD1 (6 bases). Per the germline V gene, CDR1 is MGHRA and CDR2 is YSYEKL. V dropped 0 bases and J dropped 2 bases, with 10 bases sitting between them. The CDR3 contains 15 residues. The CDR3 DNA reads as TGCGCCAGCAGCCAAGATGGGGGGCACAACTATGGCTACACCTTC. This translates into CASSQDGGHNYGYTF.

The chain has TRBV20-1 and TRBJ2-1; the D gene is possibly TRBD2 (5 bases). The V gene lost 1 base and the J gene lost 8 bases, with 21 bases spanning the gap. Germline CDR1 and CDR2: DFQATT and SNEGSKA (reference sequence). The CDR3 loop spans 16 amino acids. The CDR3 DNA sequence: TGCAGTGCTAGAGGACCGGGGTATCACGGAGTCCATGAGCAGTTCTTC. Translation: CSARGPGYHGVHEQFF.